This TCR beta chain is drawn from a study of CD8 T cells in Susac syndrome. Study-wide results and caveats: The TCR sequencing and HLA analysis in the study involved a relatively small number of individuals, as the study acknowledged.

Sequencing of TCR beta was carried out in blood CD8+ and CD4+ T cells. Turning to this clonotype: The antigen is not known.

RNA, at about 0.45 to 1 ug, was reverse transcribed with random hexamers. Amplification of TCR beta CDR3 across 54 Vbeta and 13 Jbeta was performed with immunoSEQ multiplex PCR. TCRdb reprocessed the immunoSEQ multiplex PCR reads with MiXCR, giving one entry per CDR3 protein. Of around 120,000 distinct CDR3 sequences listed, 85% to 95% are singletons. The V end lost 2 bases, the J end lost 3 bases, and 5 bases lay between the germline ends. The germline V gene encodes CDR1 GTSNPN and CDR2 SVGIG (reference sequence). This CDR3 comprises 13 residues. V usage is TRBV30 and J usage is TRBJ1-6, with D possibly matching TRBD1 (5 bases). This TCR derives from a human donor with multiple sclerosis. Sequencing was done on a sample of CD4+ T cells from PBMCs. The CDR3 sequence: CAWSTGYNSPLHF. The CDR3 region has the DNA TGTGCCTGGAGTACAGGCTATAATTCACCCCTCCACTTT.